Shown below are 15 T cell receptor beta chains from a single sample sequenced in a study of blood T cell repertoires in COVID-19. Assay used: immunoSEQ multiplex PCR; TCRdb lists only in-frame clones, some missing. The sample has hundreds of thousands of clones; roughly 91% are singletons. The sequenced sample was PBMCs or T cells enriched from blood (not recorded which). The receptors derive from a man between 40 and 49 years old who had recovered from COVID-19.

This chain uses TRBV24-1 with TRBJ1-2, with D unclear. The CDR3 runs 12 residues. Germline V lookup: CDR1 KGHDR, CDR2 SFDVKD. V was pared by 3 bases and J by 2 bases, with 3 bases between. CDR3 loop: CATSDPNYGYTF. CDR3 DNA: TGTGCCACCAGTGATCCAAACTATGGCTACACCTTC.

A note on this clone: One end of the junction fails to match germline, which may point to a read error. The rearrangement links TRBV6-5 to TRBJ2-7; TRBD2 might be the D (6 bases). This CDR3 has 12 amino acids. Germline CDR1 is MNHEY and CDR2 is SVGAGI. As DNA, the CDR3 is TGCACCTCTCGGGGGTGGACCTACGAGCAGTACTTC. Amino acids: CTSRGWTYEQYF.

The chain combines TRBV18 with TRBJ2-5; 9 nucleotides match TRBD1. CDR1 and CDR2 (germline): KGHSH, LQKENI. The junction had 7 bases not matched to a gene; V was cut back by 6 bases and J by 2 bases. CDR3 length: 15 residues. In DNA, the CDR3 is TGTGCCAGCTCTCTAAGAGACAGGGGGCAAGAGACCCAGTACTTC. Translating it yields CASSLRDRGQETQYF.

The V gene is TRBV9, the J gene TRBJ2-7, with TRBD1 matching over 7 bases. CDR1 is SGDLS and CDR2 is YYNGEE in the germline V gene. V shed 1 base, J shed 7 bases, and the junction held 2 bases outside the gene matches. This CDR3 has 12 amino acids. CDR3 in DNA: TGTGCCAGCAGCGTAAGGGGGCGGGAGCAGTACTTC. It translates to CASSVRGREQYF.

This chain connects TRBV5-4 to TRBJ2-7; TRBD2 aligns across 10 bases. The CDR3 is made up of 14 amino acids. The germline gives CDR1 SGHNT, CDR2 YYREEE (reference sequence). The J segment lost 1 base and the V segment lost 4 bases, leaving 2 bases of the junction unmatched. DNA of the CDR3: TGTGCCAGCAGCAATAGCGGGGGGTCCTACGAGCAGTACTTC. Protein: CASSNSGGSYEQYF.

The DNA for the CDR3 is TGTGCCAGCAGTTTTACCAGCGGGAGCGATGAGCAGTTCTTC. Translation: CASSFTSGSDEQFF. The chain uses TRBV28 and TRBJ2-1; 8 bases map to TRBD2. This CDR3 region has 14 residues. Trimming removed 3 bases from V and 8 bases from J; junction bases left unmatched: 6. Germline values: CDR1 MDHEN, CDR2 SYDVKM.

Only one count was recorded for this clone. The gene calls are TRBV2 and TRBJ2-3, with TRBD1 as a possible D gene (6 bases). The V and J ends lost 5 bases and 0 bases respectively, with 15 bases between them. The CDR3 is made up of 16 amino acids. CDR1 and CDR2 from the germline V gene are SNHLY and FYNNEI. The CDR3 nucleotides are TGTGCCAGCAGTACCCCGAGGGACACAAGCACAGATACGCAGTATTTT. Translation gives CASSTPRDTSTDTQYF.

The CDR3: CSAPVDEKLFF. Written as DNA, the CDR3 is TGCAGCGCTCCGGTTGATGAAAAACTGTTTTTT. The J gene is TRBJ1-4, the V gene TRBV20-1; D is ambiguous. The germline V gene encodes CDR1 DFQATT and CDR2 SNEGSKA (reference sequence). The CDR3 is 11 residues long.

CDR3 DNA: TGTGCCAGTAAACAAAGCGGGGGGGCTAGCTATGAGCAGTTCTTC. Its translation is CASKQSGGASYEQFF. The chain combines TRBV19 with TRBJ2-1; 10 bases line up with TRBD2. CDR3 size: 15 residues. V lost 7 bases to trimming and J lost 8 bases; unmatched junction nucleotides: 11. Per germline, CDR1 LNHDA and CDR2 SQIVND (reference sequence).

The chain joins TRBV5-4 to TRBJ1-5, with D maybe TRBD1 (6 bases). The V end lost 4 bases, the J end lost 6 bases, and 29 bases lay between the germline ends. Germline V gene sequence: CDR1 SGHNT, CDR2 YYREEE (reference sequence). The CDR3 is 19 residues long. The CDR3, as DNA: TGTGCCAGCAGCCTACACAAAGCTTGGGGTACAGGGAGCGGTCAGCCCCAGCATTTT. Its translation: CASSLHKAWGTGSGQPQHF.

The CDR3 coding sequence is TGTGCCAGCAGCCTACAGACAGCCGAGGTTCACGGCTACACCTTC. Its translation is CASSLQTAEVHGYTF. The V gene is TRBV11-2, the J gene TRBJ1-2, with a tentative D call TRBD1 (5 bases). This CDR3 contains 15 residues. Trimming took 5 bases from V and 8 from J, leaving 21 bases between them. Germline V gene lookup returns CDR1 SGHAT and CDR2 FQNNGV.

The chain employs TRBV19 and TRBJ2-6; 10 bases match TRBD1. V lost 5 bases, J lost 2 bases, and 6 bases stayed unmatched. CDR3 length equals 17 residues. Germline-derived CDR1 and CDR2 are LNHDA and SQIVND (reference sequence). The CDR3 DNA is TGTGCCAGTAGTCCCCGGACAGGGGGAACTGGGGCCAACGTCCTGACTTTC. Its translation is CASSPRTGGTGANVLTF.

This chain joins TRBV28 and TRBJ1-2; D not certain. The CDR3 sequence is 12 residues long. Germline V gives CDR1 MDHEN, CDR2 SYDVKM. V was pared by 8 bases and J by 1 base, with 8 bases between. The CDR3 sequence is CASHKINYGYTF. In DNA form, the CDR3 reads TGTGCCAGCCACAAGATTAACTATGGCTACACCTTC.

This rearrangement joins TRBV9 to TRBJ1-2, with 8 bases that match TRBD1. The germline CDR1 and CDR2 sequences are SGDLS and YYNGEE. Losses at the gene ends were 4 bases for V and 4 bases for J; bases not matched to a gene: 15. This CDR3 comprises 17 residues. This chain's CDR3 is CASSTPSGGQGIYGYTF. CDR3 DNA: TGTGCCAGCAGCACCCCCTCCGGTGGACAGGGAATCTATGGCTACACCTTC.

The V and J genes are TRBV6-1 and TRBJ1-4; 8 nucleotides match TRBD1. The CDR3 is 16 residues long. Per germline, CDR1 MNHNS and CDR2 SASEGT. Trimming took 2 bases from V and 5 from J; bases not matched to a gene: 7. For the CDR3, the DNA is TGTGCCAGCAGTGAACTTCAACAGGGGGGGAATGAAAAACTGTTTTTT. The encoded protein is CASSELQQGGNEKLFF.